This paragraph covers one T cell receptor (beta chain) sequence. Germline V gene sequence: CDR1 LNHNV, CDR2 YYDKDF (reference sequence). The CDR3 contains 17 residues. V was clipped by 1 base and J by 0 bases; unmatched bases: 8. This entry belongs to a study of OX40 agonist ivuxolimab in advanced cancers. Sequencing used immunoSEQ multiplex PCR; TCRdb keeps in-frame clones, though not all of them. The sample has some 77,000 clones, about 90% seen once. The sequenced sample was CD4+ or CD8+ T cells sorted from blood, obtained in a trial of the OX40 agonist ivuxolimab. This clonotype was sampled from an adult with an advanced solid tumor such as melanoma, head and neck, liver or kidney cancer. V is TRBV15 and J is TRBJ1-1, with 7 nucleotides matching TRBD1. The CDR3 DNA follows: TGTGCCACCAGCAGAGGCCCTATAGGGGGCGTGAACACTGAAGCTTTCTTT. It encodes CATSRGPIGGVNTEAFF.